A selection of T cell receptor beta chains follows, all from one sample in a study of cytomegalovirus exposure and HLA in healthy donors. Using immunoSEQ multiplex PCR, the repertoire was profiled, and TCRdb retains in-frame clones only, with some absent. This sample yields roughly 140,000 clones, of which approximately 9% are seen a single time; 1.5% to 2% belongs to the top ten. Sample: PBMCs. The source is a male donor in good health and CMV-seronegative. Each CDR3 is given with its conserved first and last residue. D genes are given only for firm matches. Not every row has a clone size; where given, it reads once, few, many or a size class.

d_gene,j_gene,v_gene,abundance,CDR3nt,CDR3aa
NA,TRBJ1-2,TRBV7-9,few,TGTGCCAGCAGCTCCGCAGGGGCGGCTAGCAACTATGGCTACACCTTC,CASSSAGAASNYGYTF
NA,TRBJ2-7,TRBV2,few,TGTGCCAGCAGGAGAGGTTACGAGCAGTACTTC,CASRRGYEQYF
NA,TRBJ2-7,TRBV4-1,few,TGCGCCAGCAGCCCAGGCCGGGGGGCAGGGGGCGTTCCCTACGAGCAGTACTTC,CASSPGRGAGGVPYEQYF
TRBD2,TRBJ2-4,TRBV28,NA,TGTGCCAGCAGTTTAGCGGGAGACCCCAAAAACATTCAGTACTTC,CASSLAGDPKNIQYF
TRBD1,TRBJ1-2,TRBV28,NA,TGTGCCAGCAGTTCCGGGGGACAGGGCACGCATGGCTACACCTTC,CASSSGGQGTHGYTF
NA,TRBJ1-3,TRBV7-2,few,TGTGCCAGCAGCGGAGGGACTGTCGTGAACACCATATATTTT,CASSGGTVVNTIYF
NA,TRBJ1-2,TRBV30,NA,TGTGCCTGGAGTGTAAACTTCTATGGCTACACCTTC,CAWSVNFYGYTF
NA,TRBJ1-2,TRBV20-1,NA,TGCAGTGCTAGAGGCGCCTATGGCTACACCTTC,CSARGAYGYTF
NA,TRBJ1-5,TRBV27,NA,TGTGCCAGCAGTTTAGGGGCAAATCAGCCCCAGCATTTT,CASSLGANQPQHF
NA,TRBJ2-2,TRBV4-1,few,TGCGCCAGCAGCCAAGACAGGGGTTCCGGGGAGCTGTTTTTT,CASSQDRGSGELFF
TRBD1,TRBJ1-2,TRBV5-6,few,TGTGCCAGCAGCTGGGACGGACAGGGAACTAACTATGGCTACACCTTC,CASSWDGQGTNYGYTF
NA,TRBJ1-1,TRBV5-6,few,TGTGCCAGCAGCGTGACAGTCATGAACACTGAAGCTTTCTTT,CASSVTVMNTEAFF
NA,TRBJ1-3,TRBV30,NA,TGTGCCTGGGAGTTGGGCCCACTCTCTGGAAACACCATATATTTT,CAWELGPLSGNTIYF
NA,TRBJ2-7,TRBV6-5,few,TGTGCCAGCAGTTCTGTGACGGGGTACCCCTACGAGCAGTACTTC,CASSSVTGYPYEQYF
TRBD2,TRBJ2-5,TRBV11-3,NA,TGTGCCAGCCCCTCAAGGGAGGGGACCCAAGAGACCCAGTACTTC,CASPSREGTQETQYF
NA,TRBJ2-3,TRBV30,few,TGTGCCTGGAGTGGGGGGCTCGGCACAGATACGCAGTATTTT,CAWSGGLGTDTQYF
TRBD1,TRBJ1-2,TRBV28,NA,TGTGCCAGCATCTTCCCCCGAGGGACAGGGCTCTATGGCTACACCTTC,CASIFPRGTGLYGYTF
NA,TRBJ1-6,TRBV30,few,TGTGCCTGGAGTGTCAATAATTCACCCCTCCACTTT,CAWSVNNSPLHF
NA,TRBJ1-5,TRBV4-1,few,TGCGCCAGCAGCCAAGTTTGGCAGACTCATAGCAATCAGCCCCAGCATTTT,CASSQVWQTHSNQPQHF
TRBD1,TRBJ1-2,TRBV5-1,NA,TGCGCCAGCAGCCAGGGACAGGGTAATGGTGGCTACACCTTC,CASSQGQGNGGYTF
TRBD1,TRBJ1-4,TRBV5-1,NA,TGCGCCAGCAGCCTGGGACAGGGGGCAAGAAAACTGTTTTTT,CASSLGQGARKLFF
TRBD2,TRBJ2-1,TRBV27,few,TGTGCCAGCACCTCGTATGGCAGGGGACTAGAGGTTGGTGGGAATGAGCAGTTCTTC,CASTSYGRGLEVGGNEQFF
NA,TRBJ1-2,TRBV29-1,NA,TGCAGCGTGGCCACAGGGACCCTCTACTATGGCTACACCTTC,CSVATGTLYYGYTF
TRBD1,TRBJ2-5,TRBV2,few,TGTGCCGGAGACAGGGGGCGCGGGGAGACCCAGTACTTC,CAGDRGRGETQYF
TRBD1,TRBJ2-7,TRBV27,few,TGTGCCAGCAGGTTATCCGGGACAGGGGACTACGAGCAGTACTTC,CASRLSGTGDYEQYF
NA,TRBJ1-1,TRBV5-1,NA,TGCGCCAGCAGCTTGGTGTCTCAACAGAACACTGAAGCTTTCTTT,CASSLVSQQNTEAFF
TRBD1,TRBJ1-5,TRBV6-1,few,TGTGCCAGCAGTGAAGCAAGACAGGGGGCTTATAGCAATCAGCCCCAGCATTTT,CASSEARQGAYSNQPQHF
NA,TRBJ2-7,TRBV6-6,NA,TGTGCCAGCAGTTTATCGGGCAGGGACAACGAGCAGTACTTC,CASSLSGRDNEQYF
TRBD1,TRBJ1-6,TRBV28,NA,TGTGCCAGCAGTTTTGGGGGGTCGGGGACAGGGAATTCACCCCTCCACTTT,CASSFGGSGTGNSPLHF
TRBD2,TRBJ2-7,TRBV4-1,few,TGCGCCAGCAGCCAAGGACTAGCGGCGTCCTACGAGCAGTACTTC,CASSQGLAASYEQYF
NA,TRBJ1-1,TRBV15,NA,TGTGCCACCAGCAGAGATCTCGGAAGGGAGTTTGAAGCTTTCTTT,CATSRDLGREFEAFF
TRBD2,TRBJ2-7,TRBV4-3,NA,TGCGCCAGCAGCTCCGGACTAGCGGGACCCTACGAGCAGTACTTC,CASSSGLAGPYEQYF
NA,TRBJ1-6,TRBV6-6,NA,TGTGCCAGCACGGCGTGGGCGCTGAATTCACCCCTCCACTTT,CASTAWALNSPLHF
TRBD1,TRBJ2-2,TRBV4-3,few,TGCGCCAGCAGCCCTCAACAGGGGTCAAACACCGGGGAGCTGTTTTTT,CASSPQQGSNTGELFF
NA,TRBJ2-1,TRBV4-2,few,TGTGCCGGCCGGGTCCGGGACAATGAGCAGTTCTTC,CAGRVRDNEQFF
NA,TRBJ2-2,TRBV6-5,NA,TGTGCCAGCAGTGAGTTAAGTACCGGGGAGCTGTTTTTT,CASSELSTGELFF
TRBD1,TRBJ1-1,TRBV30,NA,TGTGCCTGGACAGGGGGCTCCAACACTGAAGCTTTCTTT,CAWTGGSNTEAFF
NA,TRBJ1-4,TRBV28,NA,TGTGCCAGCAGTTTATACAGGAATCCAGCTAATGAAAAACTGTTTTTT,CASSLYRNPANEKLFF
TRBD2,TRBJ2-2,TRBV4-3,few,TGCGCCAGCAGCCAAGTTTTGGTAGCGGGAGAGATGGACACCGGGGAGCTGTTTTTT,CASSQVLVAGEMDTGELFF